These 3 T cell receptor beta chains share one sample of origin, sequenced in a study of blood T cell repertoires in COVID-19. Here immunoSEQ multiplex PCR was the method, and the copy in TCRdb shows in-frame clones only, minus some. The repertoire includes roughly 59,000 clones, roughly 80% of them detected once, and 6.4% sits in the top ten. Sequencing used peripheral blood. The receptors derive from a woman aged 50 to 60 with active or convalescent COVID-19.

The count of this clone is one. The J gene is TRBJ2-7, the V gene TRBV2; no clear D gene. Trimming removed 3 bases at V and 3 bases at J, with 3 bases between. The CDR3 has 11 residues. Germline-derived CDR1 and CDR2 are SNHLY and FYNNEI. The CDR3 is CASSERYEQYF. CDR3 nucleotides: TGTGCCAGCAGTGAGCGCTACGAGCAGTACTTC.

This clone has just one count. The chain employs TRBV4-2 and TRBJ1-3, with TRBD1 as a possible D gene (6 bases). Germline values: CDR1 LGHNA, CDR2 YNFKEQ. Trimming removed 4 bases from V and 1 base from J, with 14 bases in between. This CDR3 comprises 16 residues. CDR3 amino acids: CASSPYRADSGNTIYF. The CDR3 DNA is TGTGCCAGCAGCCCCTACAGGGCAGATTCTGGAAACACCATATATTTT.

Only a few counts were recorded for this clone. The CDR3 nucleotides are TGCGCCAGCAGCTTGGCCCCACAGGGAACCCTACAAGAGACCCAGTACTTC. This encodes CASSLAPQGTLQETQYF. This rearrangement joins TRBV5-1 to TRBJ2-5, with D tentatively TRBD1 (6 bases). There are 17 residues in the CDR3. Germline assignment: CDR1 SGHRS and CDR2 YFSETQ. The germline V and J ends were trimmed by 0 bases and 2 bases, with 17 bases remaining between them.